Below, one T cell receptor (beta chain) is given with its context. Its antigen remains undetermined. It has no much larger one-base neighbor in the sample; base qualities were not kept. Collaborating institutions collected whole blood in K2EDTA tubes following their own protocols. For TCRbeta analysis, collaborator samples were shipped as frozen whole blood, as isolated PBMCs, or as DNA extracted from either sample type. This entry is derived from a study of blood T cell repertoires in COVID-19 (dated by TCRdb to 2020 to 2021). For context, the study as a whole: Samples from collaborators originated in the United States, Italy and Spain and spanned both the acute and convalescent phases of COVID-19. Subjects who had been exposed to COVID-19, were actively infected with it, or had recovered from it provided the deeply sampled blood TCRbeta repertoires that made up the dataset. Samples came from the ongoing ImmuneRACE study (first 160 participants) plus 1,254 subjects from 6 global collaborators. Where available, HLA class I and class II types were obtained from metadata supplied by the sample provider rather than from assay-based typing. The material from the prospective study consisted of cDNA or gDNA derived from T cells, B-cell-depleted T cells, or PBMCs. The repertoires were released in a freely available public database intended as a resource for research on the immune response to SARS-CoV-2. Nearly every sample came with metadata listing a de-identified subject ID, COVID-19 status, age in years and sex. Points the paper makes about the study in general: How much clinical and demographic metadata was included differed by source and by participant, and the metadata was provided uncurated.

TCRbeta CDR3 regions were amplified from genomic DNA by means of the immunoSEQ Assay, a bias-controlled multiplex PCR. On the study's bioinformatics: Nucleated cell counts per sample were estimated from amplification of reference gene primers within the assay. To quantify the absolute abundance of each unique TCRbeta CDR3 rearrangement, sequence reads were collapsed and filtered. For each sample, productive Simpson clonality was calculated as the square root of Simpson's diversity index over productive rearrangements. This immuneACCESS table, as held by TCRdb, lists in-frame sequences with V and J called but not all clones. Of the missing ones, under half trace to an unresolved V gene in checked studies; the others have no known cause. V and J calls and clone size come straight from that table; D and trimming were deduced from the DNA. The sample table lists under 150,000 clones, around 89% of them with a count of one. The top ten constitute 7.6% of the sample.

This sequence originates from a man aged 45-60 years with acute or convalescent COVID-19. Sequenced: peripheral blood.

CDR3 protein: CAIRADSGGDTQYF. The nucleotide sequence reads as follows: TGTGCCATCAGGGCGGATAGCGGAGGAGATACGCAGTATTTT. This receptor chain uses TRBV10-3 and TRBJ2-3; D gene: possibly TRBD2, on 6 matching bases. The germline V gene supplies CDR1 ENHRY and CDR2 SYGVKD. There are 14 amino acids in the CDR3, from cysteine to phenylalanine inclusive. The retained sequence is limited to the CDR3, 42 bases, with the frame set at the first base. V is reduced by 6 bases and J by 5 bases, leaving a spacing of 15 bases between them.